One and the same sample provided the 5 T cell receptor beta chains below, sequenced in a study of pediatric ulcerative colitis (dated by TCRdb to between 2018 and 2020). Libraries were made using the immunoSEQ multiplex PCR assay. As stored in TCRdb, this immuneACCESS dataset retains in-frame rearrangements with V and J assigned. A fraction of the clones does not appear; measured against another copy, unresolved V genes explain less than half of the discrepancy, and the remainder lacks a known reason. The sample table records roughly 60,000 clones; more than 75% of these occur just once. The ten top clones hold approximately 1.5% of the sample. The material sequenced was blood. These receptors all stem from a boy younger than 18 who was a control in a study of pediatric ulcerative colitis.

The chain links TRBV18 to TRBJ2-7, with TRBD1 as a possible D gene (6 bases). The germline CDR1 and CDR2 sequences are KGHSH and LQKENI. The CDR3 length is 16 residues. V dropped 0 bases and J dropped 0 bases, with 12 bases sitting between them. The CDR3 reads CASSPPSRGGSYEQYF. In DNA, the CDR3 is TGTGCCAGCTCACCACCCTCAAGAGGGGGCTCCTACGAGCAGTACTTC.

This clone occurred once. CDR3 region: CASSRVGFIAGELFF. The CDR3, as DNA: TGCGCCAGCAGCCGCGTTGGCTTTATCGCCGGGGAGCTGTTTTTT. The chain uses TRBV4-1 and TRBJ2-2; D unresolved. V lost 4 bases, J lost 6 bases, and 15 bases lay in between. The germline gives CDR1 MGHRA, CDR2 YSYEKL. CDR3 length equals 15 residues.

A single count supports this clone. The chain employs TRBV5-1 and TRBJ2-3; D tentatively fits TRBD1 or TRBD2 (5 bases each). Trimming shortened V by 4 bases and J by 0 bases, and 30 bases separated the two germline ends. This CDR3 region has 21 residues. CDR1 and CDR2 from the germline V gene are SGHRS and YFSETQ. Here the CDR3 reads CASSLRPPPLGEQTSTDTQYF. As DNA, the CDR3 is TGCGCCAGCAGCCTAAGGCCTCCCCCCTTGGGGGAACAGACTAGCACAGATACGCAGTATTTT.

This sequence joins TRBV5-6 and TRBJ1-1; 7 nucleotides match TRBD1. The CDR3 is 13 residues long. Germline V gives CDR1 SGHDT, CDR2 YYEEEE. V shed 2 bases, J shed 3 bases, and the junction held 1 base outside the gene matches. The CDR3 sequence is CASSFDRDTEAFF. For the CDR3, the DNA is TGTGCCAGCAGCTTCGACAGGGACACTGAAGCTTTCTTT.

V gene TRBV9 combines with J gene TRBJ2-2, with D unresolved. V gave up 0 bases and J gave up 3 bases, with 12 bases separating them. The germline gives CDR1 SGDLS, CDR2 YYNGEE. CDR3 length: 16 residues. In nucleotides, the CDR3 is TGTGCCAGCAGCGTAGGAGAAGACCGCTACACCGGGGAGCTGTTTTTT. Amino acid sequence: CASSVGEDRYTGELFF.